This TCR beta chain was sequenced for a study of circulating and synovial CD4+ cells in juvenile arthritis. Study conclusions and caveats: CPL and bulk CD4 samples differed at least tenfold in T cell genomes.

Remarks on this clone: Its matching antigen is unknown.

This table comes from immunoSEQ multiplex PCR, and its TCRdb copy is limited to in-frame clones, with some not included. Found here are 30,000 to 40,000 clones, about 95% of them singletons; the top ten hold 0.15% to 0.2%. Unmatched junction bases numbered 7, after V lost 2 bases and J lost 13 bases. The length of the CDR3 is 11 residues. Looked up from germline, CDR1 is GTSNPN and CDR2 is SVGIG (reference sequence). This receptor was obtained from a human donor with juvenile idiopathic arthritis. Material for sequencing was CD4+ T cells from blood. The chain is built from TRBV30 and TRBJ1-1, with 7 bases lining up with TRBD1. In DNA form, the CDR3 reads TGTGCCTGGAGTTTGGGACAGCACGGTTTCTTT. This sequence encodes CAWSLGQHGFF.